Described below is a single T cell receptor (beta chain) sequence and its context. Methods used by the authors: For nucleated cells, counts were estimated from reference gene primer amplification. The method was immunoSEQ multiplex PCR; TCRdb's version includes in-frame clones alone and lacks a portion of them. That table supplies the V and J calls and clone size; D and trimming were determined from the DNA. This table holds a few hundred thousand clones, roughly 85% found once. The data were taken from a study of blood T cell repertoires in COVID-19. Study information: Sample material is recorded as cDNA or gDNA derived from T cells, B-cell-depleted T cells, or PBMCs.

The V end lost 3 bases, the J end lost 0 bases, and 14 bases lay between the germline ends. The CDR3 runs 16 residues. The V gene's germline CDR1 is SGDLS and CDR2 YYNGEE. The gene calls are TRBV9 and TRBJ2-3, with a tentative D call TRBD2 (7 bases). The specimen sequenced was peripheral blood. The clonotype was recovered from a woman aged 18-29 years with acute or convalescent COVID-19. CDR3 sequence (DNA): TGTGCCAGCAGCGCCTCTCCGGGGGGCAGCACAGATACGCAGTATTTT. This encodes CASSASPGGSTDTQYF.